This record covers a single T cell receptor beta chain. Its recognized antigen is unknown. This likely comes from a read error, as the CDR3 has no conserved phenylalanine or tryptophan at its end. The sample belongs to a study of a mutant IDH1 vaccine in newly diagnosed glioma (dated by TCRdb to about 2021). With regard to the full study: Patients were given eight vaccinations, in weeks 1, 3, 5, 7, 11, 15, 19 and 23, which matched visits V03 through V10. Prior to enrollment, patients had been given standard therapy consisting of radiotherapy alone, temozolomide alone, or radiochemotherapy with temozolomide, with the combination given to most patients. Longitudinal TCRB deep sequencing was performed for around 23 treated patients wherever samples were available for exploratory analyses. Peripheral blood was collected at six visits: V03 (baseline), V05, V07, V10, V12 and V13. The roughly 33 treated patients were approximately 62% male and around 40% female, with a mean age of roughly 40 years. Vaccination was initiated 4-6 weeks after radiotherapy alone, or concurrently with temozolomide cycles in the chemotherapy-containing groups.

Library preparation was by the immunoSEQ multiplex PCR assay. Rearranged TCR beta chain sequences were amplified with the hsTCRB Kit following the manufacturer's protocol. TCRB libraries were sequenced on an Illumina MiSeq. Per the source publication's procedure: The kit vendor's proprietary platform handled demultiplexing, trimming and gene mapping. Imported from immuneACCESS, the table was reduced by TCRdb to in-frame sequences with V and J called. These copies leave out some clones; in studies compared against another copy, an unresolved V gene accounts for under half, and the cause of the remainder is not known. V, J and clone size reflect that table, while D and trimming were determined from the DNA. The sample yields around 57,000 clones; about 88% were counted once. The top ten hold 1.5% to 2.5% of the sample. The CDR3 is 14 residues long, counting both termini. Kept here is only the CDR3 DNA, which spans 42 bases and is read in frame from base 1. In the germline V gene, CDR1 corresponds to SGHDN and CDR2 to FVKESK. The junction carries 6 bases between V and J, which are trimmed by 1 base and 2 bases respectively.

This specimen's time point label, interpreted: week 11, during vaccination. A 20-mer mutant IDH1 peptide at 300 micrograms in Montanide made up each vaccine dose, which was injected subcutaneously together with topical imiquimod. Donors had newly diagnosed WHO grade 3 or 4 IDH1-mutant astrocytomas with loss of nuclear ATRX. The samples were drawn from NOA16, a multicentre, single-arm, open-label phase I trial in Germany that tested a mutant IDH1 peptide vaccine in humans for the first time. The DNeasy Blood and Tissue Kit was used to extract genomic DNA from EDTA blood for TCRB sequencing. What the work shows at the level of the full study, not this receptor alone: It was noted by the authors that analyses of patient blood samples could not be reproduced owing to sample limitations. Vaccine-induced immune responses across multiple MHC alleles were detected in approximately 93% of patients. Pseudoprogression seemed to be unrelated to changes in the top peripheral T cell clonotypes found by TCRB sequencing. Availability determined which PBMC samples were chosen for TCRB deep sequencing.

The sequencing used PBMCs, collected from a glioma patient whose treatment included an IDH1 peptide vaccine. This chain joins TRBV14 to TRBJ1-5; TRBD1 is a weak D gene call, 5 bases matching. The sequence came from a middle-aged man with glioma. The CDR3 corresponds to CASSQGQRNQPQHL. The sequenced DNA is TGTGCCAGCAGCCAAGGACAGCGCAATCAGCCCCAGCATCTT.